This T cell receptor beta chain appears in the sequencing data of a study of blood T cell repertoires in COVID-19. A few counts support this clone. Germline V lookup: CDR1 SGHRS, CDR2 YFSETQ. CDR3 length: 15 residues. V lost 1 base and J lost 3; bases outside the gene matches: 5. The data were produced by immunoSEQ multiplex PCR, yet TCRdb's version contains in-frame clones alone and is incomplete. The sample holds 180,000 or so clones, roughly 90% seen once. The rearrangement uses TRBV5-1 and TRBJ1-2; 8 bases agree with TRBD1. The source of this sequence is a man aged 18 to 35 with active or convalescent COVID-19. The sample consisted of peripheral blood. CDR3 sequence (DNA): TGCGCCAGCAGCTTGTCAGGGGGCGAAGACTATGGCTACACCTTC. It yields the protein CASSLSGGEDYGYTF.